This entry lists 29 T cell receptor beta chains sequenced from one sample in a study of OX40 agonist ivuxolimab in advanced cancers. TCRdb keeps only in-frame clones here, not all; method: immunoSEQ multiplex PCR. This sample has about 20,000 clones, with around 85% found just once. Source: CD4+ or CD8+ T cells sorted from blood, taken in a trial of the OX40 agonist ivuxolimab. The receptor set was obtained from an adult with an advanced solid tumor such as melanoma, head and neck, liver or kidney cancer.

In DNA, the CDR3 is TGTGCCACCCAAGGGGGGAGCTCCTACGAGCAGTACTTC. Amino acids: CATQGGSSYEQYF. The chain carries TRBV10-3 and TRBJ2-7; tentatively, D is TRBD1 or TRBD2 (6 bases each). Trimming cost V 10 bases and J 0 bases, with 13 bases left between them. Per germline, CDR1 ENHRY and CDR2 SYGVKD. The CDR3 runs 13 residues.

V gene TRBV20-1 combines with J gene TRBJ2-5; D is unresolved. Germline assignment: CDR1 DFQATT and CDR2 SNEGSKA (reference sequence). The length of the CDR3 is 10 residues. Trimming shortened V by 5 bases and J by 10 bases, and 11 bases separated the two germline ends. CDR3: CSAGYSDQYF. DNA for the CDR3: TGCAGTGCTGGCTATAGTGACCAGTACTTC.

The chain couples TRBV7-2 to TRBJ1-1, with D maybe TRBD1 (5 bases). In germline, CDR1 is SGHTA, CDR2 FQGNSA. V gave up 2 bases and J gave up 3 bases, with 10 bases separating them. The CDR3 spans 14 residues. DNA for the CDR3: TGTGCCAGCAGCTTAAGTTCAGGGTACACTGAAGCTTTCTTT. Encoded protein: CASSLSSGYTEAFF.

The chain's CDR3 is CASSLVGGRTFEQFF. The CDR3 DNA is TGTGCCAGCAGCTTAGTGGGCGGTCGGACGTTTGAGCAGTTCTTC. The rearrangement links TRBV11-2 to TRBJ2-1; D ambiguous. Germline CDR1 SGHAT, CDR2 FQNNGV. With 1 base removed from V and 9 bases from J, the gap between germline ends came to 16 bases. There are 15 residues in the CDR3. The variable domain in full, with the rest retrieved from reference TRBV11-2 and TRBJ2-1, is EAGVAQSPRYKIIEKRQSVAFWCNPISGHATLYWYQQILGQGPKLLIQFQNNGVVDDSQLPKDRFSAERLKGVDSTLKIQPAKLEDSAVYLCASSLVGGRTFEQFFGPGTRLTVL.

The chain is built from TRBV4-3 and TRBJ1-4; D is unresolved. The CDR3 length is 17 residues. Trimming stripped 1 base from V and 7 bases from J, with 19 bases between. The germline V gene encodes CDR1 LGHNA and CDR2 YSLEER. DNA of the CDR3: TGCGCCAGCAGCCAAGGAAGCAAGGTTATTGGGCTTGAAAAACTGTTTTTT. Amino acids: CASSQGSKVIGLEKLFF.

This chain connects TRBV29-1 to TRBJ1-2; a possible D gene is TRBD1 (5 bases). From germline, CDR1 is SQVTM and CDR2 ANQGSEA. CDR3 length equals 11 residues. V was trimmed by 4 bases and J by 5 bases, leaving 8 bases between them. This chain's CDR3 is CSVGDGYGYTF. CDR3 sequence (DNA): TGCAGCGTTGGGGACGGATATGGCTACACCTTC. Supplemented by reference TRBV29-1 and TRBJ1-2, the full variable domain reads SAVISQKPSRDICQRGTSLTIQCQVDSQVTMMFWYRQQPGQSLTLIATANQGSEATYESGFVIDKFPISRPNLTFSTLTVSNMSPEDSSIYLCSVGDGYGYTFGSGTRLTVV.

This chain joins TRBV2 and TRBJ2-3, with TRBD2 matching over 10 bases. After removal of 4 bases from V and 8 bases from J, the junction contained 9 bases not matched to a gene. CDR1 and CDR2 from the germline V gene are SNHLY and FYNNEI. The CDR3 sequence is 15 residues long. CDR3: CASSVRSGGEATQYF. The CDR3 DNA reads as TGTGCCAGCAGTGTACGGAGCGGGGGGGAGGCTACGCAGTATTTT. The whole variable domain, filled in from reference TRBV2 and TRBJ2-3, reads EPEVTQTPSHQVTQMGQEVILRCVPISNHLYFYWYRQILGQKVEFLVSFYNNEISEKSEIFDDQFSVERPDGSNFTLKIRSTKLEDSAMYFCASSVRSGGEATQYFGPGTRLTVL.

The chain uses TRBV18 and TRBJ2-3; possible D gene TRBD2, 5 bases. The CDR3 has 15 amino acids. V lost 0 bases, J lost 2 bases, and 9 bases lay in between. Per the germline V gene, CDR1 is KGHSH and CDR2 is LQKENI. The CDR3 protein is CASSPPDSPTDTQYF. CDR3 nucleotides: TGTGCCAGCTCACCACCGGACTCCCCCACAGATACGCAGTATTTT.

CDR3 nucleotides: TGCGCCAGCAGCACCGGGCATGACACCGGGGAGCTGTTTTTT. This encodes CASSTGHDTGELFF. The rearrangement uses TRBV5-1 and TRBJ2-2; unclear D gene. V shed 4 bases and J shed 3 bases, with 10 bases lying between them. The V gene's germline CDR1 is SGHRS and CDR2 YFSETQ. CDR3 length equals 14 residues.

The chain recombines TRBV7-2 with TRBJ1-5, with D unclear. CDR3 size: 15 residues. V shed 5 bases and J shed 3 bases, with 14 bases lying between them. Germline V lookup: CDR1 SGHTA, CDR2 FQGNSA. The CDR3 here is CASSLDDWTNQPQHF. CDR3 in DNA: TGTGCCAGCAGCCTCGATGACTGGACCAATCAGCCCCAGCATTTT.

The chain uses TRBV28 and TRBJ2-5, with a weak D call TRBD1 (6 bases). V lost 2 bases and J 1 base, leaving 11 bases between the germline ends. The CDR3 spans 15 residues. Germline loops: CDR1 MDHEN, CDR2 SYDVKM. CDR3 DNA sequence: TGTGCCAGCAGTTTACCTGGGGGCAGCCAAGAGACCCAGTACTTC. Its protein product is CASSLPGGSQETQYF.

The rearrangement uses TRBV5-1 and TRBJ1-6; D remains ambiguous. The CDR3 has 15 amino acids. CDR1 and CDR2 from the germline V gene are SGHRS and YFSETQ. Trimming removed 0 bases at V and 7 bases at J, with 11 bases between. The CDR3 DNA follows: TGCGCCAGCAGCTTGGGTGGAGTCGGCAATTCACCCCTCCACTTT. Its translation is CASSLGGVGNSPLHF.

The V call is TRBV7-2, the J call TRBJ1-5; D may be TRBD1 (5 bases). Trimming left V 1 base short and J 3 bases short, with 13 bases between. Germline values: CDR1 SGHTA, CDR2 FQGNSA. CDR3 length: 16 residues. The CDR3 nucleotides are TGTGCCAGCAGCTTAGTTGGTGGGGGTAACAATCAGCCCCAGCATTTT. This codes for CASSLVGGGNNQPQHF.

V and J are TRBV7-2 and TRBJ2-3; the match to TRBD2 covers 8 bases. The CDR3 sequence is 16 residues long. The junction had 8 bases not matched to a gene; V was cut back by 1 base and J by 5 bases. Germline V gene sequence: CDR1 SGHTA, CDR2 FQGNSA. The CDR3 is CASSLGAGGALDTQYF. CDR3 nucleotides: TGTGCCAGCAGCTTAGGAGCCGGGGGGGCCTTAGATACGCAGTATTTT.

The V gene is TRBV15, the J gene TRBJ1-2, with D perhaps matching TRBD1 (5 bases). Trimming removed 1 base at V and 4 bases at J, with 16 bases between. CDR1 is LNHNV and CDR2 is YYDKDF in the germline V gene (reference sequence). The CDR3 runs to 16 residues. The CDR3 DNA sequence: TGTGCCACCAGCAGAGCAACCTTACAGGACCCCTATGGCTACACCTTC. Residues: CATSRATLQDPYGYTF.

This chain joins TRBV28 and TRBJ1-1; D remains unclear. The CDR3 is made up of 12 amino acids. Trimming took 3 bases from V and 1 from J, leaving 3 bases between them. Germline V gene lookup returns CDR1 MDHEN and CDR2 SYDVKM. CDR3: CASSFGNTEAFF. DNA of the CDR3: TGTGCCAGCAGTTTCGGGAACACTGAAGCTTTCTTT.

For this clone: A read error may produce the germline difference seen at one junction end. The gene calls are TRBV13 and TRBJ2-2; TRBD2 aligns across 13 bases. CDR3 length: 18 amino acids. The germline V gene encodes CDR1 PRHDT and CDR2 FYEKMQ (reference sequence). The CDR3 loop reads CAGSSTTSGRANTGELFF. In nucleotides, the CDR3 is TGTGCCGGCAGCTCCACAACTAGCGGGAGGGCCAACACCGGGGAGCTGTTTTTT.

The J gene is TRBJ2-3, the V gene TRBV9, with D perhaps matching TRBD2 (5 bases). The length of the CDR3 is 15 residues. Looked up from germline, CDR1 is SGDLS and CDR2 is YYNGEE. Trimming shortened V by 0 bases and J by 7 bases, and 15 bases separated the two germline ends. DNA of the CDR3: TGTGCCAGCAGCGTAGTTAACGGGGAAGGGAATACGCAGTATTTT. Its translation: CASSVVNGEGNTQYF.

This rearrangement joins TRBV5-4 to TRBJ1-2, with unresolved D. Trimming stripped 7 bases from V and 2 bases from J, with 15 bases between. Germline lookup yields CDR1 SGHNT and CDR2 YYREEE (reference sequence). The CDR3 totals 14 residues. For the CDR3, the DNA is TGTGCCAGCGGCAATATCACTGGGAACTATGGCTACACCTTC. Its protein is CASGNITGNYGYTF.

The rearrangement joins TRBV14 to TRBJ2-7; D is possibly TRBD2 (7 bases). The CDR3 sequence is 14 residues long. Germline V gene lookup returns CDR1 SGHDN and CDR2 FVKESK. Trimming took 4 bases from V and 5 from J, leaving 15 bases between them. The CDR3 DNA reads as TGTGCCAGCAGCCCATGGGGGGGGCGGCACGAGCAGTACTTC. Its translation is CASSPWGGRHEQYF.

Here the CDR3 DNA reads TGCGCCAGCAGCTTGGGCCCCGGGACAGGGGGGCCCGGTGAGACCCAGTACTTC. It is translated as CASSLGPGTGGPGETQYF. The chain joins TRBV5-1 to TRBJ2-5; 11 bases line up with TRBD1. The CDR3 runs to 18 residues. V lost 0 bases and J lost 5; bases outside the gene matches: 12. Per germline, CDR1 SGHRS and CDR2 YFSETQ.

V gene TRBV19 combines with J gene TRBJ2-5; unclear D gene. The V and J ends lost 8 bases and 5 bases respectively, with 9 bases between them. The CDR3 is made up of 11 amino acids. Germline lookup yields CDR1 LNHDA and CDR2 SQIVND (reference sequence). Here the CDR3 reads CASGDWETQYF. The CDR3 nucleotides are TGTGCCAGTGGGGATTGGGAGACCCAGTACTTC.

The V and J genes are TRBV7-3 and TRBJ2-5, with 10 bases aligning to TRBD2. The V and J ends lost 5 bases and 4 bases, in that order; junction bases with no gene match: 7. The CDR3 covers 15 residues. Germline V CDR1 and CDR2: SGHTA, FQGTGA. The CDR3 sequence is CASSPSGGARETQYF. DNA of the CDR3: TGTGCCAGCAGCCCGAGCGGGGGGGCGAGAGAGACCCAGTACTTC.

The CDR3 region is CASSLAGGGAKYTEAFF. Here the CDR3 DNA reads TGCGCCAGCAGCTTGGCCGGTGGAGGGGCGAAGTACACTGAAGCTTTCTTT. This sequence joins TRBV5-1 and TRBJ1-1, with D tentatively TRBD1 (5 bases). In germline, CDR1 is SGHRS, CDR2 YFSETQ. The CDR3 is 17 amino acids. The germline V and J ends were trimmed by 0 bases and 3 bases, with 18 bases remaining between them. Full variable domain (rest looked up from reference TRBV5-1 and TRBJ1-1): KAGVTQTPRYLIKTRGQQVTLSCSPISGHRSVSWYQQTPGQGLQFLFEYFSETQRNKGNFPGRFSGRQFSNSRSEMNVSTLELGDSALYLCASSLAGGGAKYTEAFFGQGTRLTVV.

The chain carries TRBV11-3 and TRBJ2-5; TRBD1 agrees at 8 bases. TRBJ2-7 matches the DNA end more closely, so the J call is doubtful. Looked up from germline, CDR1 is SGHNT and CDR2 is YENEEA. The CDR3 sequence is 14 residues long. CDR3 bases: TGTGCCAGCAGCTCGAACCGACAGGGGAACGAGCAGTACTTC. Its translation: CASSSNRQGNEQYF.

This rearrangement joins TRBV4-1 to TRBJ2-7, with TRBD1 matching 7 bases. Germline trimming cut 3 bases from V and 4 bases from J; bases unmatched to any gene: 3. The CDR3 totals 13 residues. The germline CDR1 and CDR2 sequences are MGHRA and YSYEKL. The CDR3 reads CASSHRRGYEQYF. The CDR3 region has the DNA TGCGCCAGCAGCCATCGCAGGGGGTACGAGCAGTACTTC.

This chain's CDR3 is CASSRYDRVGEKLFF. The CDR3 bases are TGTGCCAGCAGCCGATACGACAGGGTCGGTGAAAAACTGTTTTTT. This chain connects TRBV5-6 to TRBJ1-4; 7 nucleotides align to TRBD1. Germline CDR1 SGHDT, CDR2 YYEEEE. The CDR3 has 15 residues. V lost 4 bases to trimming and J lost 7 bases; unmatched junction nucleotides: 10.

The V call is TRBV18, the J call TRBJ1-4, with 7 bases fitting TRBD1. Per germline, CDR1 KGHSH and CDR2 LQKENI. Losses at the gene ends were 3 bases for V and 5 bases for J; bases not matched to a gene: 6. This CDR3 contains 15 residues. CDR3 amino acids: CASSPAGQANEKLFF. The CDR3 bases are TGTGCCAGCTCACCGGCAGGACAGGCCAATGAAAAACTGTTTTTT. Complete variable domain (other parts from reference TRBV18 and TRBJ1-4): NAGVMQNPRHLVRRRGQEARLRCSPMKGHSHVYWYRQLPEEGLKFMVYLQKENIIDESGMPKERFSAEFPKEGPSILRIQQVVRGDSAAYFCASSPAGQANEKLFFGSGTQLSVL.

Notes on this clone: One end of the junction is discordant with germline, which a read error may explain. The gene calls are TRBV20-1 and TRBJ2-5; TRBD2 matches at 7 bases. Germline lookup yields CDR1 DFQATT and CDR2 SNEGSKA (reference sequence). The CDR3 covers 11 residues. The CDR3 bases are TGTGGAGCGACGGGGGGAAAGACCCAGTACTTC. Translated: CGATGGKTQYF.